The 32 T cell receptor beta chains below all came from one sample that was sequenced in a study of spatial heterogeneity in lung cancer. TCRdb called the 5' RACE reads again in MiXCR, with one record for every CDR3 protein. This sample has 2,000 or so distinct CDR3 sequences, with roughly 23% found just once. Time point reported: sample taken at primary tumor resection. The material sequenced was normal lung tissue next to the tumor, taken at surgery. Receptor source: a male donor with early-stage non-small cell lung cancer.

V gene TRBV5-1 combines with J gene TRBJ1-1; no clear D. This CDR3 is built from 16 residues. CDR1 is SGHRS, CDR2 YFSETQ, per germline. V lost 5 bases and J 0 bases, leaving 17 bases between the germline ends. CDR3 bases: TGCGCCAGCAGTTCCGGGAGATTACCCATGAACACTGAAGCTTTCTTT. Translation gives CASSSGRLPMNTEAFF. The variable domain in full, completed from reference TRBV5-1 and TRBJ1-1, reads KAGVTQTPRYLIKTRGQQVTLSCSPISGHRSVSWYQQTPGQGLQFLFEYFSETQRNKGNFPGRFSGRQFSNSRSEMNVSTLELGDSALYLCASSSGRLPMNTEAFFGQGTRLTVV.

The chain combines TRBV11-2 with TRBJ1-5; 9 bases line up with TRBD1. CDR1 is SGHAT and CDR2 is FQNNGV in the germline V gene. The CDR3 runs 15 residues. V trimming: 5 bases; J trimming: 7 bases; junction bases outside the gene matches: 9. As DNA, the CDR3 is TGTGCCAGCAGCCTGGGCACAGGGGGCGGGCAGCCCCAGCATTTT. Translated, it gives CASSLGTGGGQPQHF.

The gene calls are TRBV4-2 and TRBJ2-2, with no clear D. V lost 4 bases to trimming and J lost 13 bases, with 16 bases between them. CDR1 LGHNA and CDR2 YNFKEQ come from the germline V gene. The CDR3 runs to 13 residues. CDR3 nucleotide sequence: TGTGCCAGCAGCCCTGATAAAGGAGTTGCGCTGTTTTTT. Encoded protein: CASSPDKGVALFF.

This clonotype ranks as medium-sized (0.01 to 0.1%). V usage is TRBV5-5 and J usage is TRBJ2-3; D uncertain. Germline loops: CDR1 SGHKS, CDR2 YYEKEE (reference sequence). This CDR3 comprises 14 residues. Trimming removed 4 bases at V and 5 bases at J, with 14 bases between. CDR3 sequence reads: CASSLAPGEDTQYF. The DNA of the CDR3 is TGTGCCAGCAGCCTGGCCCCGGGTGAAGATACGCAGTATTTT.

Judged by abundance, this clonotype is medium-sized (0.01 to 0.1%). The genes are TRBV2 and TRBJ2-6; TRBD1 matches at 7 bases. The CDR3 covers 17 residues. V was pared by 7 bases and J by 2 bases, with 11 bases of the junction left unmatched. Germline V CDR1 and CDR2: SNHLY, FYNNEI. Here the CDR3 DNA reads TGTGCCAGCAACACAGAAACAGGGGACCCTGGGGCCAACGTCCTGACTTTC. It encodes CASNTETGDPGANVLTF.

This clonotype is categorized as hyperexpanded. The chain couples TRBV7-8 to TRBJ1-3; D is ambiguous. Germline assignment: CDR1 SGHVS and CDR2 FQNEAQ. The CDR3 consists of 15 residues. Trimming pared 5 bases from V and 4 bases from J, leaving 15 bases between. The CDR3 region is CASSPDSVGGNTIYF. Written as DNA, the CDR3 is TGTGCCAGCAGCCCCGATTCGGTCGGAGGAAACACCATATATTTT.

In this sample, this clonotype is medium-sized. V usage is TRBV20-1 and J usage is TRBJ2-7; 7 bases map to TRBD1. The germline gives CDR1 DFQATT, CDR2 SNEGSKA (reference sequence). The junction had 10 bases not matched to a gene; V was cut back by 5 bases and J by 9 bases. There are 12 residues in the CDR3. The DNA for the CDR3 is TGCAGTGCTCCCGGGGACAGTATGGTGCAGTACTTC. Its translation is CSAPGDSMVQYF.

V and J are TRBV7-9 and TRBJ1-5; D gene uncertain. CDR3 length: 13 residues. Trimming removed 0 bases from V and 5 bases from J, with 5 bases in between. The germline V gene has CDR1 SEHNR and CDR2 FQNEAQ (reference sequence). CDR3 nucleotides: TGTGCCAGCAGCTTAGCGCCGTATCAGCCCCAGCATTTT. Residues: CASSLAPYQPQHF.

This clonotype was detected only once. The CDR3 nucleotides read TGTGCCAGCAGCTCCCCCGGGGCCGGTAATGAAAAACTGTTTTTT. This sequence encodes CASSSPGAGNEKLFF. This sequence joins TRBV5-5 and TRBJ1-4; D may be TRBD1 (5 bases). Trimming removed 3 bases at V and 4 bases at J, with 13 bases between. The CDR3 extends over 15 amino acids. Germline CDR1 SGHKS, CDR2 YYEKEE (reference sequence).

By sample share, this clonotype is large. The chain uses TRBV11-3 and TRBJ2-1; D is possibly TRBD1 (5 bases). Looked up from germline, CDR1 is SGHNT and CDR2 is YENEEA. The CDR3 runs to 13 residues. Trimming pared 3 bases from V and 2 bases from J, leaving 5 bases between. The CDR3 loop reads CASSLDTYNEQFF. The CDR3 DNA sequence: TGTGCCAGCAGCTTGGACACCTACAATGAGCAGTTCTTC.

This clonotype turned up a few times. The chain is built from TRBV7-9 and TRBJ2-3, with D perhaps being TRBD1 or TRBD2 (5 bases each). Deletions cut 5 bases from V and 2 bases from J, with 11 bases between. CDR1 and CDR2 from the germline V gene are SEHNR and FQNEAQ (reference sequence). The CDR3 totals 14 residues. CDR3 nucleotide sequence: TGTGCCAGCAGCACCCGGGACCACACAGATACGCAGTATTTT. This gives the protein CASSTRDHTDTQYF.

Within the sample, this clonotype is large. The J gene is TRBJ1-5, the V gene TRBV28; TRBD1 might be the D (6 bases). Trimming stripped 5 bases from V and 0 bases from J, with 11 bases between. The CDR3 covers 15 residues. CDR1 and CDR2 from the germline V gene are MDHEN and SYDVKM. CDR3 in DNA: TGTGCCAGCAGTCCCGACAGGTATAGCAATCAGCCCCAGCATTTT. This sequence encodes CASSPDRYSNQPQHF.

This clonotype was found many times. The chain has TRBV5-1 and TRBJ2-5; TRBD2 matches at 11 bases. The CDR3 extends over 14 amino acids. V trimming: 4 bases; J trimming: 3 bases; junction bases outside the gene matches: 2. Germline CDR1 reads SGHRS; CDR2 reads YFSETQ. The CDR3 DNA follows: TGCGCCAGCAGCCCGACTAGCGGGGAAGAGACCCAGTACTTC. This gives the protein CASSPTSGEETQYF.

This clonotype is deemed medium-sized. The chain links TRBV2 to TRBJ1-4; a weak D match, TRBD1 (6 bases). Germline values: CDR1 SNHLY, CDR2 FYNNEI. The CDR3 has 13 amino acids. Trimming stripped 4 bases from V and 10 bases from J, with 13 bases between. CDR3 nucleotides: TGTGCCAGCAGTGTGGCAGGGGCGGGAAAACTGTTTTTT. Translating gives CASSVAGAGKLFF.

This clonotype is termed large. The gene calls are TRBV13 and TRBJ2-5; D gene uncertain. There are 14 residues in the CDR3. Trimming cost V 1 base and J 1 base, with 7 bases left between them. Germline CDR1 and CDR2: PRHDT and FYEKMQ (reference sequence). CDR3 residues: CASSLVDRQETQYF. The CDR3 region has the DNA TGTGCCAGCAGCTTAGTGGACCGCCAAGAGACCCAGTACTTC.

The chain employs TRBV15 and TRBJ1-2; D call uncertain. The germline V and J ends were trimmed by 5 bases and 4 bases, with 17 bases remaining between them. The CDR3 spans 15 residues. Germline assignment: CDR1 LNHNV and CDR2 YYDKDF (reference sequence). CDR3 nucleotide sequence: TGTGCCACCAGCCCAGATCACGCAGGCACCTATGGCTACACCTTC. Translating it yields CATSPDHAGTYGYTF.

In its sample, this clonotype ranks as medium-sized. The chain combines TRBV18 with TRBJ2-7; D gene ambiguous. Trimming took off 2 bases at V and 0 bases at J, with 11 bases between the two ends. Per the germline V gene, CDR1 is KGHSH and CDR2 is LQKENI. This CDR3 contains 15 residues. In DNA, the CDR3 is TGTGCCAGCTCACCAGAACAGTATAGCTCCTACGAGCAGTACTTC. Amino acids: CASSPEQYSSYEQYF.

There are many counts of this clonotype. The gene calls are TRBV20-1 and TRBJ1-1; possible D gene TRBD1, 6 bases. The CDR3 is made up of 14 amino acids. Trimming took 5 bases from V and 4 from J, leaving 17 bases between them. Germline V gives CDR1 DFQATT, CDR2 SNEGSKA (reference sequence). The CDR3, as DNA: TGCAGTGCTGGGGGCGGGGGCCGGACCACTGAAGCTTTCTTT. The encoded protein is CSAGGGGRTTEAFF.

In its sample, this clonotype ranks as medium-sized. The chain uses TRBV3-1 and TRBJ2-3; TRBD1 matches at 7 bases. V trimming: 4 bases; J trimming: 1 base; junction bases outside the gene matches: 5. From germline, CDR1 is LGHDT and CDR2 YNNKEL (reference sequence). The CDR3 runs to 15 residues. CDR3 amino acids: CASSPGTEGTDTQYF. For the CDR3, the DNA is TGTGCCAGCAGCCCCGGGACAGAAGGCACAGATACGCAGTATTTT.

In this sample, this clonotype is medium-sized. This rearrangement joins TRBV11-2 to TRBJ2-7; D remains ambiguous. The V and J ends lost 0 bases and 6 bases respectively, with 18 bases between them. The CDR3 covers 16 residues. CDR1 and CDR2 (germline): SGHAT, FQNNGV. As DNA, the CDR3 is TGTGCCAGCAGCTTAGATTCAACAGTCCTAATCTTCGAGCAGTACTTC. It yields the protein CASSLDSTVLIFEQYF.

By sample fraction, this clonotype is medium-sized. The chain has TRBV19 and TRBJ2-5; perhaps TRBD1 as D (5 bases). This CDR3 contains 13 residues. The V and J ends lost 5 bases and 4 bases respectively, with 11 bases between them. Per germline, CDR1 LNHDA and CDR2 SQIVND (reference sequence). The CDR3 protein is CASSPRRAETQYF. The CDR3 DNA reads as TGTGCCAGTAGTCCCCGCAGGGCAGAGACCCAGTACTTC.

This clonotype occurred many times. The chain joins TRBV3-1 to TRBJ1-6; no clear D. Per germline, CDR1 LGHDT and CDR2 YNNKEL (reference sequence). Trimming stripped 0 bases from V and 8 bases from J, with 2 bases between. This CDR3 spans 12 amino acids. This chain's CDR3 is CASSQEDSPLHF. Written as DNA, the CDR3 is TGTGCCAGCAGCCAAGAGGATTCACCCCTCCACTTT.

This clonotype is classed as medium-sized. This chain joins TRBV21-1 and TRBJ1-6. TRBV21-1 is a pseudogene segment. The CDR3 consists of 12 residues. The CDR3 loop reads CASSSWGTPLHF. CDR3 DNA: TGTGCCAGCAGCTCCTGGGGAACACCCCTCCACTTT.

The genes are TRBV5-4 and TRBJ2-7; D remains ambiguous. V lost 4 bases and J lost 2, with 10 bases in between. Germline V gene data show CDR1 as SGHNT and CDR2 as YYREEE (reference sequence). This CDR3 contains 13 residues. The CDR3 sequence: CASSLPGPYEQYF. Written as DNA, the CDR3 is TGTGCCAGCAGCCTCCCTGGGCCCTACGAGCAGTACTTC.

CDR3 region: CASSSATPMVEQYF. CDR3 in DNA: TGTGCCAGCAGTTCCGCTACGCCGATGGTAGAGCAGTACTTC. The chain combines TRBV28 with TRBJ2-7; no definite D call. The CDR3 consists of 14 residues. The germline V and J ends were trimmed by 4 bases and 7 bases, with 17 bases remaining between them. Per the germline V gene, CDR1 is MDHEN and CDR2 is SYDVKM.

This clonotype is medium-sized within its sample. The rearrangement joins TRBV24-1 to TRBJ2-2; tentatively, D is TRBD1 (6 bases). V was cut by 4 bases and J by 4 bases, with 12 bases left in between. This CDR3 is built from 15 residues. Germline V gene sequence: CDR1 KGHDR, CDR2 SFDVKD. CDR3 region: CATSDFRDITGELFF. The DNA for the CDR3 is TGTGCCACCAGTGACTTCCGGGACATCACCGGGGAGCTGTTTTTT.

This clonotype appeared many times. The V call is TRBV20-1, the J call TRBJ2-3; TRBD2 matches 8 bases. The length of the CDR3 is 15 residues. Germline V gene sequence: CDR1 DFQATT, CDR2 SNEGSKA (reference sequence). J lost 5 bases, V lost 6 bases, and 13 bases had no gene match. CDR3 in DNA: TGCAGTGCGCGCCTGCACGGGGGGGCCTTAGATACGCAGTATTTT. This translates into CSARLHGGALDTQYF.

This clonotype qualifies as medium-sized. This chain links TRBV20-1 with TRBJ2-7; 9 positions agree with TRBD2. Trimming took 4 bases from V and 0 from J; bases not matched to a gene: 4. Germline V gene data show CDR1 as DFQATT and CDR2 as SNEGSKA (reference sequence). This CDR3 region has 14 residues. The CDR3 spells CSAIRLADSYEQYF. In DNA form, the CDR3 reads TGCAGTGCTATCCGACTAGCGGACTCCTACGAGCAGTACTTC.

This clonotype is termed medium-sized. The DNA for the CDR3 is TGTGCCAGCAGTTTATCCTGGGGCGGGGAGCTGTTTTTT. Residues: CASSLSWGGELFF. The genes are TRBV27 and TRBJ2-2; D unresolved. The CDR3 runs 13 residues. Per the germline V gene, CDR1 is MNHEY and CDR2 is SMNVEV (reference sequence). V was clipped by 0 bases and J by 7 bases, with 6 bases between them.

This rearrangement joins TRBV11-2 to TRBJ1-1; the match to TRBD1 covers 7 bases. This CDR3 has 14 amino acids. With V trimmed by 3 bases and J by 6 bases, 7 bases remained unmatched. Germline V gives CDR1 SGHAT, CDR2 FQNNGV. CDR3 loop: CASSFLRGQAEAFF. CDR3 DNA: TGTGCCAGCAGCTTCCTAAGGGGGCAGGCTGAAGCTTTCTTT.

This clonotype rates as medium-sized. V usage is TRBV28 and J usage is TRBJ1-1; D is possibly TRBD1 (5 bases). The CDR3 covers 13 residues. V was cut by 3 bases and J by 5 bases, with 10 bases left in between. Germline-derived CDR1 and CDR2 are MDHEN and SYDVKM. CDR3 amino acids: CASSLSGRTEAFF. The CDR3 nucleotides are TGTGCCAGCAGTTTGTCAGGGCGGACTGAAGCTTTCTTT. The complete variable domain, with remaining parts taken from reference TRBV28 and TRBJ1-1, reads DVKVTQSSRYLVKRTGEKVFLECVQDMDHENMFWYRQDPGLGLRLIYFSYDVKMKEKGDIPEGYSVSREKKERFSLILESASTNQTSMYLCASSLSGRTEAFFGQGTRLTVV.

By share, this clonotype ranks as medium-sized. V usage is TRBV20-1 and J usage is TRBJ2-3; D is undetermined. This CDR3 spans 15 amino acids. Between the trimmed V and J ends, which lost 2 bases and 2 bases, there was a span of 14 bases. Germline CDR1 reads DFQATT; CDR2 reads SNEGSKA (reference sequence). As DNA, the CDR3 is TGCAGTGCTAGATTACCGGGCCTAGACACAGATACGCAGTATTTT. Translated, it gives CSARLPGLDTDTQYF.